Listed here is a single T cell receptor (beta chain). Germline-derived CDR1 and CDR2 are MRHNA and SNTAGT. V lost 2 bases and J 3 bases, leaving 8 bases between the germline ends. The CDR3 length is 14 residues. The entry originates in a study of cytomegalovirus exposure and HLA in healthy donors. Method: immunoSEQ multiplex PCR; TCRdb's copy keeps in-frame clones and lacks some. This repertoire shows tens of thousands of clones, approximately 97% found once; its top ten account for around 1.6%. V gene TRBV6-4 combines with J gene TRBJ1-5; TRBD1 might be the D (5 bases). Sequenced material: PBMCs. The origin of this receptor is a woman aged 18-35 years in good health and CMV-seropositive. CDR3 sequence: CASSDGGVNQPQHF. For the CDR3, the DNA is TGTGCCAGCAGTGACGGAGGGGTCAATCAGCCCCAGCATTTT.